This TCR beta chain derives from a study of T-cell memory formation after mild COVID-19. As for the study in general: Clustering of TCRs was largely donor specific.

The CDR3 is made up of 14 amino acids. Germline V gene lookup returns CDR1 SGHAT and CDR2 FQNNGV. Germline trimming cut 5 bases from V and 5 bases from J; bases unmatched to any gene: 6. Findings and caveats of the study: Clones that shrank (day 15 to 85) were balanced CD4/CD8, whereas later expanders leaned CD4+. Largely, contracting CD4+ clones fell within CM and EM, and contracting CD8+ clones within EMRA. Nothing showed for sure that second-wave clones peaking on day 37 were SARS-CoV-2 specific.

TCRdb processed the 5' RACE reads anew with MiXCR; each CDR3 protein has one entry. The table has approximately 150,000 distinct CDR3 sequences, about 14% seen once. Concerning this clonotype itself: The antigen is not known.

The clonotype was recovered from an adult woman who had mild COVID-19 (a few samples of this study predate the infection). Cell type and time point are not known. The V and J genes are TRBV11-2 and TRBJ1-5; TRBD1 matches at 7 bases. The sample consisted of PBMCs or a T cell subset sorted from them (not recorded which). CDR3 region: CASSPGGRDQPQHF. In nucleotides, the CDR3 is TGTGCCAGCAGCCCAGGGGGGAGGGATCAGCCCCAGCATTTT. Looking up the rest from reference TRBV11-2 and TRBJ1-5 gives the full variable domain: EAGVAQSPRYKIIEKRQSVAFWCNPISGHATLYWYQQILGQGPKLLIQFQNNGVVDDSQLPKDRFSAERLKGVDSTLKIQPAKLEDSAVYLCASSPGGRDQPQHFGDGTRLSIL.